The 29 T cell receptor beta chains below come from one sample, sequenced in a study of blood T cells in healthy people across ages (dated by TCRdb to 2015 to 2017). The library was built by means of 5' RACE. For sequencing, an Illumina HiSeq 2500 was employed. A second about 6 to 11 cycle PCR used a sample-barcoded 5' primer and a J-beta primer mix. TCRdb took the public reads, trimmed them with fastp at Q25, ran MiXCR for clone calling and kept in-frame beta chains. Here each entry gathers all rows of one CDR3 protein and keeps the most common genes and DNA. This sample holds over 1,500,000 distinct CDR3 sequences; about 50% were observed only once. In total, the top ten clones hold approximately 2% of the sample. The sequencing input was blood. Receptors were obtained from a woman between 40 and 50 years old in good health.

The chain couples TRBV29-1 to TRBJ2-1; TRBD1 matches 7 bases. This CDR3 has 18 residues. Germline loops: CDR1 SQVTM, CDR2 ANQGSEA. V dropped 3 bases and J dropped 0; count of bases not matched to a gene: 14. The CDR3 DNA reads TGCAGCGTTGATATTTTCGGTGCGACAGGGATCTCCTACAATGAGCAGTTCTTC. It translates to CSVDIFGATGISYNEQFF.

This clonotype showed up just a few times. The rearrangement links TRBV29-1 to TRBJ2-3, with no clear D. V was shortened by 6 bases and J by 2 bases, with 6 bases between the two germline ends. Germline CDR1 reads SQVTM; CDR2 reads ANQGSEA. The CDR3 runs to 11 residues. The CDR3 DNA reads TGCAGCGTGCGGAACACAGATACGCAGTATTTT. Protein sequence: CSVRNTDTQYF.

V is TRBV7-9 and J is TRBJ2-1; D remains ambiguous. The V end lost 4 bases, the J end lost 9 bases, and 13 bases lay between the germline ends. The germline gives CDR1 SEHNR, CDR2 FQNEAQ (reference sequence). The CDR3 extends over 13 amino acids. CDR3 nucleotides: TGTGCCAGCAGCTCCCCGGCCAACGGTGAGCAGTTCTTC. This codes for CASSSPANGEQFF. Drawing the rest from reference TRBV7-9 and TRBJ2-1, the complete variable domain is DTGVSQNPRHKITKRGQNVTFRCDPISEHNRLYWYRQTLGQGPEFLTYFQNEAQLEKSRLLSDRFSAERPKGSFSTLEIQRTEQGDSAMYLCASSSPANGEQFFGPGTRLTVL.

This clonotype has just a few counts. The rearrangement uses TRBV2 and TRBJ2-2; D perhaps matches TRBD2 (5 bases). Germline V lookup: CDR1 SNHLY, CDR2 FYNNEI. With 6 bases removed from V and 3 bases from J, the gap between germline ends came to 11 bases. This CDR3 is 14 amino acids long. The CDR3 loop is CASRPVRDTGELFF. CDR3 coding DNA: TGTGCCAGCAGGCCAGTGAGGGACACCGGGGAGCTGTTTTTT. Filled out from reference TRBV2 and TRBJ2-2, the complete variable domain reads EPEVTQTPSHQVTQMGQEVILRCVPISNHLYFYWYRQILGQKVEFLVSFYNNEISEKSEIFDDQFSVERPDGSNFTLKIRSTKLEDSAMYFCASRPVRDTGELFFGEGSRLTVL.

The CDR3 here is CASSQDGRGPSDTQYF. The CDR3 DNA sequence: TGCGCCAGCAGCCAAGATGGCAGGGGGCCGTCAGATACGCAGTATTTT. The V and J genes are TRBV4-3 and TRBJ2-3; 8 positions agree with TRBD1. V was pared by 0 bases and J by 4 bases, with 6 bases of the junction left unmatched. Germline V gene data show CDR1 as LGHNA and CDR2 as YSLEER. CDR3 length equals 16 residues.

This clonotype was seen a few times. DNA for the CDR3: TGTGCCAGCAGTTTCCGGGACTCAGACATTCAGTACTTC. Encoded protein: CASSFRDSDIQYF. This sequence joins TRBV28 and TRBJ2-4, with D perhaps TRBD2 (6 bases). The germline gives CDR1 MDHEN, CDR2 SYDVKM. Between the trimmed V and J ends, which lost 3 bases and 8 bases, there was a span of 11 bases. This CDR3 has 13 residues.

This clonotype was counted only a few times. The chain carries TRBV12-3 or TRBV12-4 and TRBJ1-2; D is unclear. The CDR3 has 13 residues. Trimming took 5 bases from V and 7 from J, leaving 14 bases between them. The CDR3 loop reads CASSPQRRIGYTF. The DNA for the CDR3 is TGTGCCAGCAGTCCTCAGAGGCGGATTGGCTACACCTTC.

Details on this clonotype: The germline gene is not matched at one end of the junction; a read error may be the cause. The chain has TRBV5-1 and TRBJ2-3; 13 positions agree with TRBD2. The CDR3 runs to 16 residues. Germline V gene data show CDR1 as SGHRS and CDR2 as YFSETQ. The CDR3 nucleotides are TGCACCAGCAGCGGCGGAGGGACTAGCGGGGCGGATACGCAGTATTTT. Translation gives CTSSGGGTSGADTQYF.

This clonotype was seen a few times. The chain uses TRBV28 and TRBJ2-5; 7 nucleotides agree with TRBD2. The CDR3 is made up of 14 amino acids. Looked up from germline, CDR1 is MDHEN and CDR2 is SYDVKM. With V trimmed by 6 bases and J by 4 bases, 8 bases remained unmatched. The CDR3 spells CASSLAGEAETQYF. The CDR3 DNA reads as TGTGCCAGCAGCCTCGCGGGGGAGGCAGAGACCCAGTACTTC.

V usage is TRBV7-2 and J usage is TRBJ2-2; weak D call: TRBD2 (6 bases). Trimming removed 6 bases at V and 0 bases at J, with 11 bases between. The V gene's germline CDR1 is SGHTA and CDR2 FQGNSA. The CDR3 consists of 15 residues. The CDR3 DNA sequence: TGTGCCAGCAGTCGGCGGGATCCGAACACCGGGGAGCTGTTTTTT. Protein sequence: CASSRRDPNTGELFF.

This clonotype was picked up many times. The rearrangement joins TRBV12-3 or TRBV12-4 to TRBJ2-3, with D possibly being TRBD1 (5 bases). CDR3 size: 12 residues. V dropped 6 bases and J dropped 3 bases, with 7 bases sitting between them. The CDR3 spells CASRSGTDTQYF. CDR3 nucleotides: TGTGCCAGCAGGTCAGGGACAGATACGCAGTATTTT.

Many counts were recorded for this clonotype. This chain connects TRBV4-2 to TRBJ2-7; 7 bases map to TRBD1. The CDR3 spans 14 residues. The germline V gene has CDR1 LGHNA and CDR2 YNFKEQ. The trim removed 3 bases at V and 2 bases at J, leaving 4 bases unmatched. The CDR3 DNA is TGTGCCAGCAGCCAGTCGACAGGGCCCTACGAGCAGTACTTC. The encoded protein is CASSQSTGPYEQYF.

The V and J genes are TRBV5-1 and TRBJ2-1; D is perhaps TRBD1 (5 bases). The CDR3 length is 14 residues. The germline gives CDR1 SGHRS, CDR2 YFSETQ. V was cut by 3 bases and J by 0 bases, with 7 bases left in between. CDR3 sequence reads: CASSYDSSYNEQFF. CDR3 bases: TGCGCCAGCAGCTATGACAGCTCCTACAATGAGCAGTTCTTC.

V and J are TRBV21-1 and TRBJ2-1; the listed D gene, TRBD2, was not tested against the DNA. TRBV21-1 is a recognized pseudogene. CDR3 length: 18 residues. The CDR3 protein is CASGPPPSGIKTYNEQFF. The CDR3 DNA is TGTGCCAGCGGCCCTCCTCCTAGCGGGATAAAAACCTACAATGAGCAGTTCTTC.

The chain is built from TRBV7-2 and TRBJ2-3, with 7 bases aligning to TRBD2. V was pared by 1 base and J by 1 base, with 5 bases of the junction left unmatched. This CDR3 is built from 16 residues. From germline, CDR1 is SGHTA and CDR2 FQGNSA. The CDR3 here is CASSLVRDYGTDTQYF. The CDR3 DNA sequence: TGTGCCAGCAGCTTAGTGCGGGACTACGGCACAGATACGCAGTATTTT.

V is TRBV12-5 and J is TRBJ2-7, with 8 bases aligning to TRBD1. The CDR3 loop spans 17 amino acids. Trimming took 2 bases from V and 2 from J; bases not matched to a gene: 11. In germline, CDR1 is LGHNT, CDR2 FRNRAP. The chain's CDR3 is CASGLNLGQGSTYEQYF. The CDR3 nucleotides read TGTGCTAGTGGTTTGAACCTCGGACAGGGCTCTACCTACGAGCAGTACTTC.

With regard to this clonotype: An end of the junction differs from the germline gene, which may be a read error. The J gene is TRBJ2-6, the V gene TRBV7-9; D is perhaps TRBD1 (6 bases). CDR1 and CDR2 from the germline V gene are SEHNR and FQNEAQ (reference sequence). The CDR3 extends over 16 amino acids. The CDR3 coding sequence is TGTGCCAGCAGCCCCTTGGTGGGGGCTGGGGCCAACGCCCTGACTTTC. Translated: CASSPLVGAGANALTF.

The rearrangement uses TRBV10-3 and TRBJ1-6; no reliable D call. This CDR3 spans 14 amino acids. Germline CDR1 reads ENHRY; CDR2 reads SYGVKD. V dropped 3 bases and J dropped 7 bases, with 10 bases sitting between them. The CDR3 here is CAISERVYNSPLHF. CDR3 DNA sequence: TGTGCCATCAGTGAAAGGGTCTACAATTCACCCCTCCACTTT.

This clonotype was picked up a small number of times. The chain links TRBV25-1 to TRBJ2-1; perhaps D is TRBD1 or TRBD2 (5 bases each). The germline V gene has CDR1 MGHDK and CDR2 SYGVNS. The CDR3 runs 15 residues. The V end was cut by 4 bases, the J end by 3 bases, with 13 bases between. Here the CDR3 reads CASSGRDVIYNEQFF. The CDR3 coding sequence is TGTGCCAGCAGTGGCCGGGACGTAATCTACAATGAGCAGTTCTTC.

This rearrangement joins TRBV28 to TRBJ2-5; 10 bases fit TRBD2. Germline trimming cut 3 bases from V and 5 bases from J; bases unmatched to any gene: 6. The CDR3 is 15 residues long. Germline V CDR1 and CDR2: MDHEN, SYDVKM. The CDR3 coding sequence is TGTGCCAGCAGTTTCGAGCGGGAGGGCCGGGAGACCCAGTACTTC. This translates into CASSFEREGRETQYF.

V is TRBV6-2 or TRBV6-3 and J is TRBJ2-5, with 7 nucleotides matching TRBD1. Judging by the DNA end, TRBJ2-7 fits better; the J call may be wrong. Germline CDR1 reads MNHEY; CDR2 reads SVGEGT. The CDR3 sequence is 15 residues long. CDR3 sequence reads: CASSYFRGTYYEQYF. For the CDR3, the DNA is TGTGCCAGCAGTTACTTCAGGGGGACATACTACGAGCAGTACTTC.

This clonotype has only a few counts. The chain couples TRBV7-2 to TRBJ2-1, with 7 bases matching TRBD2. V gave up 0 bases and J gave up 2 bases; unmatched junction bases: 1. Germline CDR1 and CDR2: SGHTA and FQGNSA. The CDR3 extends over 15 amino acids. CDR3 region: CASSLARGTYNEQFF. The CDR3 DNA follows: TGTGCCAGCAGCTTAGCGCGGGGGACCTACAATGAGCAGTTCTTC.

Note on this clonotype: Germline and junction disagree at one end, which may indicate a read error. The genes are TRBV7-7 and TRBJ1-1, with D uncertain. CDR3 length equals 14 residues. Per germline, CDR1 SSHAT and CDR2 FNYEAQ (reference sequence). The CDR3: CASRPVPSGTEAFF. DNA of the CDR3: TGTGCTAGCAGACCCGTACCCAGCGGCACTGAAGCTTTCTTT. Looking up the rest from reference TRBV7-7 and TRBJ1-1 gives the full variable domain: GAGVSQSPRYKVTKRGQDVTLRCDPISSHATLYWYQQALGQGPEFLTYFNYEAQPDKSGLPSDRFSAERPEGSISTLTIQRTEQRDSAMYRCASRPVPSGTEAFFGQGTRLTVV.

This sequence joins TRBV4-1 and TRBJ1-4; D ambiguous. Germline CDR1 and CDR2: MGHRA and YSYEKL. V lost 0 bases and J 8 bases, leaving 10 bases between the germline ends. The CDR3 extends over 14 amino acids. The CDR3 nucleotides are TGCGCCAGCAGCCAAGAATGGGGAGGCGAAAAACTGTTTTTT. Protein sequence: CASSQEWGGEKLFF.

This clonotype was seen a handful of times. The chain combines TRBV9 with TRBJ2-5, with a tentative D call TRBD2 (6 bases). Germline V gene data show CDR1 as SGDLS and CDR2 as YYNGEE. V lost 3 bases and J lost 2, with 11 bases in between. This CDR3 region has 14 residues. The CDR3 spells CASSARERQETQYF. The CDR3 coding sequence is TGTGCCAGCAGCGCCCGGGAGAGACAAGAGACCCAGTACTTC.

V usage is TRBV4-2 and J usage is TRBJ1-1; 9 positions agree with TRBD1. Germline V gene data show CDR1 as LGHNA and CDR2 as YNFKEQ. With V trimmed by 3 bases and J by 1 base, 12 bases remained unmatched. CDR3 length equals 18 residues. The CDR3 nucleotides are TGTGCCAGCAGCCAGGCAACAGGGGGCTATAACAAGAACACTGAAGCTTTCTTT. It yields the protein CASSQATGGYNKNTEAFF.

The V call is TRBV7-2, the J call TRBJ1-5, with TRBD1 matching over 7 bases. Germline CDR1 and CDR2: SGHTA and FQGNSA. Trimming at V came to 4 bases and at J to 5 bases, leaving 8 bases not matched to a gene. This CDR3 contains 15 residues. CDR3 sequence reads: CASSSRQGSHQPQHF. The CDR3 nucleotides read TGTGCCAGCAGCTCCCGACAGGGTAGTCATCAGCCCCAGCATTTT.

This clonotype was found a few times. The chain joins TRBV5-6 to TRBJ2-7; 8 bases fit TRBD2. This CDR3 has 14 residues. Germline trimming cut 2 bases from V and 5 bases from J; bases unmatched to any gene: 6. Germline values: CDR1 SGHDT, CDR2 YYEEEE. For the CDR3, the DNA is TGTGCCAGCAGCTTCGGCGGGGGGCCCCACGAGCAGTACTTC. Residues: CASSFGGGPHEQYF. The variable domain in full, with the rest retrieved from reference TRBV5-6 and TRBJ2-7, is DAGVTQSPTHLIKTRGQQVTLRCSPKSGHDTVSWYQQALGQGPQFIFQYYEEEERQRGNFPDRFSGHQFPNYSSELNVNALLLGDSALYLCASSFGGGPHEQYFGPGTRLTVT.

This clonotype turned up a few times. The chain combines TRBV4-1 with TRBJ2-1; D is perhaps TRBD2 (5 bases). Germline lookup yields CDR1 MGHRA and CDR2 YSYEKL. The CDR3 runs to 17 residues. V was cut by 4 bases and J by 0 bases, with 16 bases left in between. The CDR3, as DNA: TGCGCCAGCAGCCCCCCCACTAGAGATTGCTCCTACAATGAGCAGTTCTTC. It specifies CASSPPTRDCSYNEQFF.